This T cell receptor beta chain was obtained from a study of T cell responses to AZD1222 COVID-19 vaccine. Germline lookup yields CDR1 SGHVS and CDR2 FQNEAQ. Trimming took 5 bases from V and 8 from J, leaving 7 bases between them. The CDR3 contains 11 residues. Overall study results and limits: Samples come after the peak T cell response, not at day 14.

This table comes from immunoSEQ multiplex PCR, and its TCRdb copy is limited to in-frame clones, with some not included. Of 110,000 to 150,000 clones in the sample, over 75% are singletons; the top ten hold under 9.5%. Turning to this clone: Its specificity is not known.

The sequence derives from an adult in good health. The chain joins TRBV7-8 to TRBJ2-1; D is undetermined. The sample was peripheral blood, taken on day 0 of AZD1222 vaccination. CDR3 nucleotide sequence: TGTGCCAGCAGCGTTGACTATGAGCAGTTCTTC. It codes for CASSVDYEQFF.